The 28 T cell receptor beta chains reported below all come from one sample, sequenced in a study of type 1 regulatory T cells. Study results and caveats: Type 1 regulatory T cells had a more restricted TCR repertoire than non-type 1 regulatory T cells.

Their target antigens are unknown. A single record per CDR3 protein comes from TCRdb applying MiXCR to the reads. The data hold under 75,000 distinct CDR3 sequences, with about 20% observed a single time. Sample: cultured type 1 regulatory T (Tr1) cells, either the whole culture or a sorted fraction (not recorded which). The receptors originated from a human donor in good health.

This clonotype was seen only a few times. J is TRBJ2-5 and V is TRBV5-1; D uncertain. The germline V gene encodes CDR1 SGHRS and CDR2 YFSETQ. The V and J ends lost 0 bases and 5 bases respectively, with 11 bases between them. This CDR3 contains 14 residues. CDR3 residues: CASSLEPHKETQYF. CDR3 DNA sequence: TGCGCCAGCAGCTTGGAACCACATAAGGAGACCCAGTACTTC.

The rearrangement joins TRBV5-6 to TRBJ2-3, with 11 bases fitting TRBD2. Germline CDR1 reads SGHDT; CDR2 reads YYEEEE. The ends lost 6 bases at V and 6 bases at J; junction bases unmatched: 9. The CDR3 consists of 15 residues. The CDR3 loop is CASIQLAGVRDTQYF. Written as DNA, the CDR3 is TGTGCCAGCATCCAACTAGCGGGAGTGCGGGATACGCAGTATTTT.

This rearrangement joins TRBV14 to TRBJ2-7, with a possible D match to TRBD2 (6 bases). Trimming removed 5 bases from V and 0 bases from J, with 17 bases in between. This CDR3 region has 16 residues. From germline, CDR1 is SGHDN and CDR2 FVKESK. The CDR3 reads CASSVGGAAFSYEQYF. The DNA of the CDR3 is TGTGCCAGCAGCGTGGGGGGTGCGGCCTTCTCCTACGAGCAGTACTTC.

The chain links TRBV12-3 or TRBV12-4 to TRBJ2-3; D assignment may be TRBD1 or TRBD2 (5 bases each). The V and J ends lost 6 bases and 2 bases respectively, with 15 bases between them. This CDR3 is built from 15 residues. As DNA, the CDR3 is TGTGCCAGCAGGTCGACAGCTAGCTACACAGATACGCAGTATTTT. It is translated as CASRSTASYTDTQYF.

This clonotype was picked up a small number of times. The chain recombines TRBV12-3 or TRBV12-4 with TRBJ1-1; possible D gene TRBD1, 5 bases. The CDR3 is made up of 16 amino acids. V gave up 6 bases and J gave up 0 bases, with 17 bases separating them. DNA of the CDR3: TGTGCCAGCAGCCAACCCGTCGGGGGGGTGAACACTGAAGCTTTCTTT. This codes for CASSQPVGGVNTEAFF.

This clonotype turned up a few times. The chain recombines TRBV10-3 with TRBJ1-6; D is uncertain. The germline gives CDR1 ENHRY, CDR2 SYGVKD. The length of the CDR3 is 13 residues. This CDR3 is CATLGTYNSPLHF. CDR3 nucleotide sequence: TGTGCTACGCTGGGGACCTATAATTCACCCCTCCACTTT.

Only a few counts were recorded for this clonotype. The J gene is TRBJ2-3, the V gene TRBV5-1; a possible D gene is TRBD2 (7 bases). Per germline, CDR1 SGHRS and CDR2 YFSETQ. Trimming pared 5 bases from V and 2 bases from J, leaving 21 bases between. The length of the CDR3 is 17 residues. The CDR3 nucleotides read TGCGCCAGCAGTATAGGAGGGGGGGCTGCGACCACAGATACGCAGTATTTT. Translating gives CASSIGGGAATTDTQYF. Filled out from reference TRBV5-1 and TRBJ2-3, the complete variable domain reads KAGVTQTPRYLIKTRGQQVTLSCSPISGHRSVSWYQQTPGQGLQFLFEYFSETQRNKGNFPGRFSGRQFSNSRSEMNVSTLELGDSALYLCASSIGGGAATTDTQYFGPGTRLTVL.

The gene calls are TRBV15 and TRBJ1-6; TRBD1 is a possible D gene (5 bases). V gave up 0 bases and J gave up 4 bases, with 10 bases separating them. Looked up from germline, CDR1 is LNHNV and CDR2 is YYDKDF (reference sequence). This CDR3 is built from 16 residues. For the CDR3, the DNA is TGTGCCACCAGCAGAGATCCGGCAGGGTATAATTCACCCCTCCACTTT. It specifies CATSRDPAGYNSPLHF.

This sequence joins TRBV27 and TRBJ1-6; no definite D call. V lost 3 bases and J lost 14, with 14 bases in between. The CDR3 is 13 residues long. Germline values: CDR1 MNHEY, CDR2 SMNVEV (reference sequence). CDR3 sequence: CASSFSAPLTLHF. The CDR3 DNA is TGTGCCAGCAGTTTTTCGGCCCCCCTCACCCTCCACTTT.

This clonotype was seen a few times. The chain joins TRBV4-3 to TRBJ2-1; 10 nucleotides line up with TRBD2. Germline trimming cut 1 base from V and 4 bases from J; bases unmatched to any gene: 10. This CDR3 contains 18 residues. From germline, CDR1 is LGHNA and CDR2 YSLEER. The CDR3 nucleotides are TGCGCCAGCAGCCAAGGGGGAGCTAGCGGGAGTCTATACAATGAGCAGTTCTTC. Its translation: CASSQGGASGSLYNEQFF.

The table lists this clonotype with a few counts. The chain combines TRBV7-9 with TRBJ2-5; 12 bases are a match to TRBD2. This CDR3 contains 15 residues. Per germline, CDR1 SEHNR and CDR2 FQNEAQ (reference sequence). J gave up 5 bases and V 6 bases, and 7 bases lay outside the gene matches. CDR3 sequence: CASRPGLAGTETQYF. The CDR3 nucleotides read TGTGCCAGCAGACCTGGACTAGCGGGAACGGAGACCCAGTACTTC.

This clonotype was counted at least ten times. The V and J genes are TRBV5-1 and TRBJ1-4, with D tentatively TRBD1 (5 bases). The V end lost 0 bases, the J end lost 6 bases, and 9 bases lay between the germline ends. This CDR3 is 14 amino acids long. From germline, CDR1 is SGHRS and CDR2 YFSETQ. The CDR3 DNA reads TGCGCCAGCAGCTTGGTTAGGGGAGATGAAAAACTGTTTTTT. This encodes CASSLVRGDEKLFF. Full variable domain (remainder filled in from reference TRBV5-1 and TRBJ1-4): KAGVTQTPRYLIKTRGQQVTLSCSPISGHRSVSWYQQTPGQGLQFLFEYFSETQRNKGNFPGRFSGRQFSNSRSEMNVSTLELGDSALYLCASSLVRGDEKLFFGSGTQLSVL.

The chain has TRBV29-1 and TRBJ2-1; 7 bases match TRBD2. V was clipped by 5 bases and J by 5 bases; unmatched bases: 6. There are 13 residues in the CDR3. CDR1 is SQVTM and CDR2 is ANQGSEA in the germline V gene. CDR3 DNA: TGCAGCGTTTTAGCGGGTAATGACAATGAGCAGTTCTTC. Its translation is CSVLAGNDNEQFF.

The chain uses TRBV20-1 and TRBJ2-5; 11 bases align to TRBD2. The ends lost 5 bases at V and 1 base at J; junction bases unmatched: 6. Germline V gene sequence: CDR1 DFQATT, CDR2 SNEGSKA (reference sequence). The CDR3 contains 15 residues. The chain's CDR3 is CSAAGTSGTQETQYF. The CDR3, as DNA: TGCAGTGCTGCCGGGACTAGCGGAACCCAAGAGACCCAGTACTTC.

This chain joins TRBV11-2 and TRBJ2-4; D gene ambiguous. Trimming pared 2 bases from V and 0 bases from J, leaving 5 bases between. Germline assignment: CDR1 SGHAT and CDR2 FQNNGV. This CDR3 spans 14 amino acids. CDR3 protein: CASSLLPAKNIQYF. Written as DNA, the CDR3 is TGTGCCAGCAGCTTACTCCCAGCCAAAAACATTCAGTACTTC.

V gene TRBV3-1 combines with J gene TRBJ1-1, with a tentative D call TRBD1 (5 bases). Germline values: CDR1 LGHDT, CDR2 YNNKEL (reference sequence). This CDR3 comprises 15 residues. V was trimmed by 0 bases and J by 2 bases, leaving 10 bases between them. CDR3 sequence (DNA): TGTGCCAGCAGCCAAGATAGGGGACCTAACACTGAAGCTTTCTTT. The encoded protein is CASSQDRGPNTEAFF.

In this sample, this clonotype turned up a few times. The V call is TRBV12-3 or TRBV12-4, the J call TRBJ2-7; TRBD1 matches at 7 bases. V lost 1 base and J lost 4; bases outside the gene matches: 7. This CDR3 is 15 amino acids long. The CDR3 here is CASSLGQGGWYEQYF. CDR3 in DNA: TGTGCCAGCAGTTTAGGACAGGGCGGCTGGTACGAGCAGTACTTC.

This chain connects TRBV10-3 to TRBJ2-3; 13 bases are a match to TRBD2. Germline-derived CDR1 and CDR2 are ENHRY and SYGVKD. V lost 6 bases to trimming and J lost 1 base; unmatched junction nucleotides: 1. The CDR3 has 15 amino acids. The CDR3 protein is CAISGTSGGTDTQYF. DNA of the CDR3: TGTGCCATCAGCGGGACTAGCGGGGGCACAGATACGCAGTATTTT.

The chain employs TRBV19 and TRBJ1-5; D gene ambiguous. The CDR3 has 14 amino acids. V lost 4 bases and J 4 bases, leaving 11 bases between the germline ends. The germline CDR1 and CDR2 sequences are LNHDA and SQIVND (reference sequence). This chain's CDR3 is CASSSRGPNQPQHF. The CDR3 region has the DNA TGTGCCAGTAGTAGCCGGGGTCCGAATCAGCCCCAGCATTTT.

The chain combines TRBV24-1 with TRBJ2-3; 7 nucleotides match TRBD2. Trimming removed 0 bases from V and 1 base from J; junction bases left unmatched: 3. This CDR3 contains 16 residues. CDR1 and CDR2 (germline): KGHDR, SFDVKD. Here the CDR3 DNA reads TGTGCCACCAGTGATTTGGGTCGGGAGGGCACAGATACGCAGTATTTT. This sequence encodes CATSDLGREGTDTQYF.

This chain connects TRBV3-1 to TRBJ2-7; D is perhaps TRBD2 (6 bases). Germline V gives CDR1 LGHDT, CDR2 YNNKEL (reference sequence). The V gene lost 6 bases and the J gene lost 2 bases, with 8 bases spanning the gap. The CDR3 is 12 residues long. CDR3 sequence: CASRGGTYEQYF. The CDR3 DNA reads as TGTGCCAGCAGGGGGGGAACCTACGAGCAGTACTTC.

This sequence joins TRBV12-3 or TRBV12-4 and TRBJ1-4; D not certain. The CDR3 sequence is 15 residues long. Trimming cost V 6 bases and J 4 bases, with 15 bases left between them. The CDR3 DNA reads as TGTGCCAGCAGCCCTAACGGTTGGAATAATGAAAAACTGTTTTTT. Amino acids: CASSPNGWNNEKLFF.

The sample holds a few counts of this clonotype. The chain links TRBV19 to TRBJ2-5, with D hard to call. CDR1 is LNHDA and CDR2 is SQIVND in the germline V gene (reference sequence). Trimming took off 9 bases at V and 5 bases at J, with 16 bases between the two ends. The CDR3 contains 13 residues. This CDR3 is CASGHSVRETQYF. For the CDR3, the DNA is TGTGCCAGCGGGCACTCCGTCCGGGAGACCCAGTACTTC.

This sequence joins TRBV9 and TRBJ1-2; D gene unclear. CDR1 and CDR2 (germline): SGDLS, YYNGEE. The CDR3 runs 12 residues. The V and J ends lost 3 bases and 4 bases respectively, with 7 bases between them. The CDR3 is CASSGERYGYTF. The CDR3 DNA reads TGTGCCAGCAGCGGTGAGCGCTATGGCTACACCTTC.

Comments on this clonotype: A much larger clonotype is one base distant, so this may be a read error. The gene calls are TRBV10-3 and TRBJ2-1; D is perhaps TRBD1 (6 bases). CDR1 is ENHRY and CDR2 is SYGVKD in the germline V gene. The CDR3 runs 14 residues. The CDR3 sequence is CAVSVGAPRNEQFF. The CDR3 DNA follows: TGTGCCGTCAGTGTGGGGGCTCCTCGGAATGAGCAGTTCTTC.

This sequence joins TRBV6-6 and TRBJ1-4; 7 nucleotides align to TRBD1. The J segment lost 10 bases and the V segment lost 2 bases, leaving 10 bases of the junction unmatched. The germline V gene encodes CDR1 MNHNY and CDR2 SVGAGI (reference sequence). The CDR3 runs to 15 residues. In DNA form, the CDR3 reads TGTGCCAGCAGTTACACCCGGGACAGCTCGGGAAAACTGTTTTTT. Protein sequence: CASSYTRDSSGKLFF.

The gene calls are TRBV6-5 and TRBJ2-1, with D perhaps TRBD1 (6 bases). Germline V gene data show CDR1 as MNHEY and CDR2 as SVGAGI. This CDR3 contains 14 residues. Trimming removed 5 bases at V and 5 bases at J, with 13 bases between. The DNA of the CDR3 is TGTGCCAGCAGTGCGTGGACAGATAACAATGAGCAGTTCTTC. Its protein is CASSAWTDNNEQFF.

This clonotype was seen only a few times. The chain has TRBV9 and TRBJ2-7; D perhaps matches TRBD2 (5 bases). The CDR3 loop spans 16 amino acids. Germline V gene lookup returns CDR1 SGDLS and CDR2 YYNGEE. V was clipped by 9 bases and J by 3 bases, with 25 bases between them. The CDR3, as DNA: TGTGCCATCCTTCCCCCTCGGGCTAGCAAGAGCTACGAGCAGTACTTC. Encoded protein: CAILPPRASKSYEQYF.